This T cell receptor (beta chain) was captured by sequencing in a study of T cell clones after liver transplantation. Overall study: Liver transplant recipients had immunosuppression withdrawal attempted within 2 years.

The length of the CDR3 is 15 residues. Germline CDR1 is LGHNA and CDR2 is YSLEER. Trimming pared 0 bases from V and 5 bases from J, leaving 11 bases between. The method was immunoSEQ multiplex PCR; TCRdb's version includes in-frame clones alone and lacks a portion of them. The sample has some 80,000 clones, around four fifths seen once; the top ten hold around 0.45%. This clone was seen only a few times. This clonotype was obtained from a human patient who received a liver transplant. The graft donor may be the source of some T cells. This chain links TRBV4-3 with TRBJ1-5; D might be TRBD1 (6 bases). Material: CD4+ T cells from blood, obtained 45 to 46 months after liver transplant. The CDR3 spells CASSQDGGGDQPQHF. The CDR3 DNA follows: TGCGCCAGCAGCCAAGATGGGGGGGGCGATCAGCCCCAGCATTTT.